The table lists the clone carrying this T cell receptor (beta chain) with a few counts. Under the authors' procedure: How many nucleated cells were present was estimated from reference gene primer amplification. This table comes from immunoSEQ multiplex PCR, and its TCRdb copy is limited to in-frame clones, with some not included. V and J calls and clone size are as listed in that table; D and trimming were resolved from the DNA. The sample includes about 230,000 clones, about 85% of them seen just once. The data belong to a study of blood T cell repertoires in COVID-19. About the research overall: The United States, Italy and Spain supplied acute and convalescent COVID-19 samples. In each case, the material was cDNA or gDNA derived from T cells, B-cell-depleted T cells, or PBMCs.

Input material: peripheral blood. The clonotype originates from an elderly woman with active or convalescent COVID-19.

CDR3 coding DNA: TGTGCCAGCAGCTTAGGCCCCGGGACTCAGGTTGGCTACACCTTC. It translates to CASSLGPGTQVGYTF. The chain recombines TRBV7-9 with TRBJ1-2, with D perhaps matching TRBD1 (5 bases). Trimming shortened V by 1 base and J by 7 bases, and 16 bases separated the two germline ends. CDR1 and CDR2 from the germline V gene are SEHNR and FQNEAQ (reference sequence). The CDR3 extends over 15 amino acids.